This T cell receptor (beta chain) was captured by sequencing in a study of a mutant IDH1 vaccine in newly diagnosed glioma. General observations from the study: Pseudoprogression seemed unrelated to changes in top peripheral T cell clonotypes.

As regards this clone: No antigen is known for it.

The CDR3 runs 13 residues. V gave up 6 bases and J gave up 0 bases, with 6 bases separating them. CDR1 MNHEY and CDR2 SMNVEV come from the germline V gene (reference sequence). Sequencing was performed with immunoSEQ multiplex PCR; in TCRdb, only in-frame clones are kept and a portion is missing. The data contain 25,000 to 30,000 clones, around 90% of them singletons. Time point here: week 5, during vaccination. In every dose of vaccine, 300 ug of mutant IDH1 20-mer peptide was given alongside topical imiquimod. The receptor was isolated from a woman between 40 and 50 years old with glioma. Some clones in this sample may be carry-over from other donors' samples. The sample here was peripheral blood mononuclear cells (PBMCs), taken from a glioma patient whose treatment included an IDH1 peptide vaccine. The chain recombines TRBV27 with TRBJ1-5, with D hard to call. The CDR3 reads CASSPNSNQPQHF. CDR3 bases: TGTGCCAGCAGCCCGAATAGCAATCAGCCCCAGCATTTT.